The sequence of this TCR beta chain was determined in a study of T cells in Graves' hyperthyroidism and ophthalmopathy. Findings and limits, study-wide: It was a median around 6 months before onset that the model predicted ophthalmopathy.

Only a few counts were recorded for this clonotype. Antigen specificity is unknown. Amplification yielded TCR beta CDR3 regions, with RNA transcripts as the source. During a first-round RT-PCR of the TCR CDR3, the HTBI primer set was used. TCRdb redid the calling of the multiplex PCR reads with MiXCR, one entry per CDR3 protein. The repertoire holds 800,000 or so distinct CDR3 sequences, with roughly 37% as singletons. V lost 6 bases and J lost 5, with 11 bases in between. This CDR3 spans 13 amino acids. Germline-derived CDR1 and CDR2 are LNHDA and SQIVND (reference sequence). Participants, patients aged 18 to 65, had newly diagnosed hyperthyroidism with a duration under 2 months. Diagnoses used clinical symptoms, serum thyroxine and TRAb, thyroid ultrasound and orbital computed tomography.

Sequenced: blood. V usage is TRBV19 and J usage is TRBJ1-5; D may be TRBD1 (6 bases). The sequence was collected from a man between 18 and 29 years old with Graves' hyperthyroidism. The CDR3 nucleotides are TGTGCCAGTAGAAGGGGGATCGATCAGCCCCAGCATTTT. Protein product: CASRRGIDQPQHF.